This T cell receptor beta chain was profiled in a study of T cell responses to AZD1222 COVID-19 vaccine. On this clone itself: Its target is unknown.

This CDR3 spans 15 amino acids. Germline values: CDR1 MNHEY, CDR2 SVGAGI. Unmatched junction bases numbered 12, after V lost 6 bases and J lost 5 bases. Regarding the study as a whole: Spike-wide coverage was observed for vaccine-associated CD4 TCRs, with dominant responses at 160-218 and 743-854. Unmutated variant regions are reportedly targeted by nearly half of spike-specific TCRs.

Generated by immunoSEQ multiplex PCR, the TCRdb table keeps only in-frame clones and is missing some. The sample gives 130,000 to 150,000 clones, around nine tenths of which show up once; 1.7% is in the top ten. The source of this sequence is an adult in good health. The sequencing here drew on peripheral blood, taken on day 0 of AZD1222 vaccination. The V and J genes are TRBV6-5 and TRBJ2-7; TRBD1 matches at 8 bases. The CDR3 is CASSQGTGGGDEQYF. The CDR3 DNA follows: TGTGCCAGCAGCCAGGGGACAGGTGGAGGTGACGAGCAGTACTTC.